This TCR beta chain derives from a study of shared clonotypes between healthy human individuals (TCRdb year 2020). Notes on the research overall: Three men and two women, aged 18 to 49 years, made up the cohort. Leukapheresis yielded between about 0.8 and 8.9 billion PBMCs per donor. To estimate repertoire size and how much clonotypes are shared between individuals, the study performed deep sequencing of blood TCR repertoires from a few healthy adults. Libraries were prepared and TCR repertoires were sequenced by different laboratories using diverse techniques, in order to increase sequencing depth and limit assay-specific biases. For each donor, three plates each were used for CD4 naive and CD4 memory, two plates were used for CD8 naive, and one plate was used for CD8 memory. Overall study results and their limits: Rarefaction of sorted-subset datasets indicated incomplete sequencing despite the large sequencing depth. Sampling was restricted to blood, and TCR repertoires in tissue are likely to differ from TCR repertoires in blood. The genetic and exposure-history diversity represented was limited by the small number of donors. Based on pairwise subsampling, the degree of clonotype sharing among donors was expected to be affected by sequencing depth. Naive subsets generally had larger estimated clonotype richness than memory subsets did. Clonotypes shared by all four sorted-subset donors showed higher generation probabilities than non-shared clonotypes. About 5% of naive CD4, 3.5% of naive CD8, around 2.3% of memory CD4, and around 0.4% of memory CD8 clonotypes were shared across several donors.

A note on this clone: What this receptor recognizes is not known. Base qualities are not at hand, and no much larger clone is one base apart.

Using the deep immunoSEQ assay, TCR CDR3 regions were amplified from genomic DNA by multiplex PCR. Extracted genomic DNA from each cell subset was spread evenly across all wells of several immunoSEQ 96-well plates, with each plate serving as a replicate. For sorted subsets, approximately 200 ng of genomic DNA, equivalent to tens of thousands of T cell genomes, went into each replicate PCR. The purified libraries were quantified using a Qubit 3.0 fluorometer, sized with a Bioanalyzer 2100, and then quantified again using the KAPA Library Quantification kit. Each immunoSEQ 96-well plate was sequenced on its own single-read 150-cycle Illumina NextSeq 550 flow cell. The source study handled its data this way. Because the immunoSEQ output included only junctional sequences and no quality scores, the filtering could not be the same as the filtering used for full-length reads. To assign V/J genes and CDR3, sequences were annotated against IMGT germline references using PyIR, a Python wrapper for IgBLAST v1.9. Reads with weak V/J assignments (E-value above 1e-6), missing CDR3, stop codons, out-of-frame junctions, or ambiguous translated residues were removed. A V3J clonotype was defined by an identical inferred V gene, J gene, and CDR3 amino acid sequence. To compute the percentage overlap between repertoires, the number of shared unique clonotypes was divided by the size of the smaller repertoire. Three approaches were used to assess repertoire richness: RTK rarefaction, the Chao1 estimator, and Recon v2.1 estimates of unobserved clonotypes. Generation probabilities for all TCRbeta clonotypes obtained by the gDNA method from a handful of donors were computed using OLGA. TCRdb took this table from immuneACCESS and kept in-frame rearrangements with V and J called. Such tables lack part of the clones; where checked against another copy, unresolved V genes explain under half of the gap, and the rest is unexplained. D and trimming come from the DNA, and the V and J calls and clone size come from that table. This sample holds 2 million to 3 million clones; roughly 93% were observed only once. Roughly 0.36% of the sample is in the top ten clones.

V loses 4 bases, J loses 1 base, and the germline ends lie 8 bases apart. Taken from the germline V gene (reference sequence), the CDR1 and CDR2 loops are SGHNT and YYREEE. Reading from cysteine to phenylalanine, the CDR3 counts 13 amino acids. Only the CDR3 part of the read is kept: 39 bases, read in frame from the first base. The donors were healthy, HIV-negative adults who had no recently reported acute infections or vaccinations. Only Caucasian adults living in Nashville, Tennessee, USA were represented among the donors. Magnetic negative selection was used to enrich CD4+ T cells, after which naive cells were positively selected on CD45RA and the negative fraction became the memory subset. Blood was obtained by leukapheresis, after which PBMCs were separated by Ficoll-Histopaque density gradient centrifugation and cryopreserved in liquid nitrogen vapor phase. Analytical flow cytometry was used to check the purity and quantity of each magnetically sorted T cell population. Genomic DNA was isolated from every sorted fraction and measured by UV absorbance on a Nanodrop 2000c.

The V and J segments used are TRBV5-4 and TRBJ1-1; a tentative D call is TRBD1 (6 bases match). The source material was naive CD4+ T cells from PBMCs. The sample's cell subset or site label, decoded: CD45RA+ positively selected. The sequence derives from a man between 18 and 29 years old in good health. Some clones in this sample may be carry-over from other donors' samples. DNA sequence: TGTGCCAGCAGCGGGGGACAGAACACTGAAGCTTTCTTT. The resulting protein is CASSGGQNTEAFF.